The entry that follows covers one T cell receptor (beta chain) sequence. What it binds is not known. The data derive from a study of T cell responses to AZD1222 COVID-19 vaccine. Libraries were prepared by immunoSEQ multiplex PCR; TCRdb keeps only in-frame clonotypes and omits some of them. The sample has some 81,000 clones; just over 85% are singletons. Study conclusions and caveats: Targets within unmutated variant regions were reportedly found for nearly half of spike-specific TCRs.

This CDR3 comprises 12 residues. Trimming took 4 bases from V and 10 from J, leaving 12 bases between them. The germline gives CDR1 SGHTA, CDR2 FQGTGA. Material: peripheral blood, obtained 28 days after the second AZD1222 dose. This receptor was obtained from an adult who received the AZD1222 COVID-19 vaccine. The rearrangement joins TRBV7-3 to TRBJ2-3, with D possibly being TRBD1 (6 bases). CDR3 sequence reads: CASSSTEGAQYF. CDR3 in DNA: TGTGCCAGCAGCTCCACCGAGGGGGCGCAGTATTTT. The full variable domain, in which reference TRBV7-3 and TRBJ2-3 provide the parts outside the CDR3, is GAGVSQTPSNKVTEKGKYVELRCDPISGHTALYWYRQSLGQGPEFLIYFQGTGAADDSGLPNDRFFAVRPEGSVSTLKIQRTERGDSAVYLCASSSTEGAQYFGPGTRLTVL.